One TCR beta chain is described in this entry. As handled by the study authors: By means of reference gene primer amplification, nucleated cell counts were estimated. Method: immunoSEQ multiplex PCR; TCRdb's copy keeps in-frame clones and lacks some. Clone size and V and J calls were adopted from that table, with D and trimming inferred from the DNA. The sample gives about 120,000 clones, less than 90% of which show up once; under 13% is in the top ten. This record comes from a study of blood T cell repertoires in COVID-19. As for the study in general: COVID-19 samples, acute and convalescent, were from the United States, Italy and Spain. From T cells, B-cell-depleted T cells, or PBMCs came the material, which was cDNA or gDNA.

Sequenced material: peripheral blood. The TCR comes from a man older than 75 with acute or convalescent COVID-19.

The CDR3 here is CASSAVAGGDLDEQFF. The CDR3 nucleotides are TGTGCCAGCAGCGCCGTAGCGGGGGGCGATTTAGATGAGCAGTTCTTC. The chain joins TRBV7-7 to TRBJ2-1, with TRBD2 matching 10 bases. This CDR3 has 16 residues. CDR1 and CDR2 from the germline V gene are SSHAT and FNYEAQ (reference sequence). V lost 5 bases to trimming and J lost 8 bases; unmatched junction nucleotides: 12.